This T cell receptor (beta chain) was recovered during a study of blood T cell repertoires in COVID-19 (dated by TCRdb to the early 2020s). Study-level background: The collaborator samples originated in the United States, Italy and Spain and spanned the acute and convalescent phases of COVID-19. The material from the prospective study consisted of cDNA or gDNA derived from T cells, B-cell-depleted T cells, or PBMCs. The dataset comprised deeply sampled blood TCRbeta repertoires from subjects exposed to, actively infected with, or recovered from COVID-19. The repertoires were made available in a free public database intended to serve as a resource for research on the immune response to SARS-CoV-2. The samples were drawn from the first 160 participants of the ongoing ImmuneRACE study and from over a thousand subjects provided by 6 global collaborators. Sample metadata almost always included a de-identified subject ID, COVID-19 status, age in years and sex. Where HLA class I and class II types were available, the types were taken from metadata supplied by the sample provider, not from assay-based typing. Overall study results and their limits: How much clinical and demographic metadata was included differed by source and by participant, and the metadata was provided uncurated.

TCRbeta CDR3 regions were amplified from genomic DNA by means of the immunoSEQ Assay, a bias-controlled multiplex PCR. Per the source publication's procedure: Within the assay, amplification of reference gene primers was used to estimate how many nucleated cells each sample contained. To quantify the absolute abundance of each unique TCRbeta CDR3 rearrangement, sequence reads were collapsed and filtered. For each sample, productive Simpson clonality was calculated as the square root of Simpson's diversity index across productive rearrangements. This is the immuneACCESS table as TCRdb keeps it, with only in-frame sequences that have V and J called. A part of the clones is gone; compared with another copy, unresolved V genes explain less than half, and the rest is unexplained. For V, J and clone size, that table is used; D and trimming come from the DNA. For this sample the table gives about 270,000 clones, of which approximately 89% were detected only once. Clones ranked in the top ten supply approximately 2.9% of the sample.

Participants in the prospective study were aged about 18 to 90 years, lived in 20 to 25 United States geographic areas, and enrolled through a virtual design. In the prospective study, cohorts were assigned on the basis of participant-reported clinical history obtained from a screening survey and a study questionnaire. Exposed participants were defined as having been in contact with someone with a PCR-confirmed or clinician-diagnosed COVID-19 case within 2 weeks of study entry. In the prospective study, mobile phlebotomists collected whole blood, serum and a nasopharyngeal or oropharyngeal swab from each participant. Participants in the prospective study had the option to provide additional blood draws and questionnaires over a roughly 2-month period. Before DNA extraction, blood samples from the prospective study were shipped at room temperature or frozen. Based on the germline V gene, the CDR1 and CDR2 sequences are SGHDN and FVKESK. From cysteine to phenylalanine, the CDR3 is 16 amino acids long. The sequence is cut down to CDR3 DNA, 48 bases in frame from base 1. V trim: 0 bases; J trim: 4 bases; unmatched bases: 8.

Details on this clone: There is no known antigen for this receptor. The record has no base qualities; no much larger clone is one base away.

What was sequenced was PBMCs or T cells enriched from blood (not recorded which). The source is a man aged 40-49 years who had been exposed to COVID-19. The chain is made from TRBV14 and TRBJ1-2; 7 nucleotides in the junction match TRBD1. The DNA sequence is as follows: TGTGCCAGCAGCCAAGATCCCGGACAGGAGATCTATGGCTACACCTTC. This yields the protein CASSQDPGQEIYGYTF.